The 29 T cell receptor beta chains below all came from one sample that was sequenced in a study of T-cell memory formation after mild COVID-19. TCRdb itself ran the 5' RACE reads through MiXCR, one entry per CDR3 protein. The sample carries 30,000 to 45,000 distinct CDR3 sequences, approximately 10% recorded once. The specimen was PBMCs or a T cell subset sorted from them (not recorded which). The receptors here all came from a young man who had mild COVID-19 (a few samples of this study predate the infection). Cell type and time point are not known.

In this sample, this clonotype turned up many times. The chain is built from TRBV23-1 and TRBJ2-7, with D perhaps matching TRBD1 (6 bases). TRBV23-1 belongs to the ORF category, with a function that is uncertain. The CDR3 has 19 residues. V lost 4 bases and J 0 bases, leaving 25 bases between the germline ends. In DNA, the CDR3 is TGCGCCAGCAGTCCCACACCATGGGGACCCTGGACAGCCTCCTACGAGCAGTACTTC. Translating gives CASSPTPWGPWTASYEQYF.

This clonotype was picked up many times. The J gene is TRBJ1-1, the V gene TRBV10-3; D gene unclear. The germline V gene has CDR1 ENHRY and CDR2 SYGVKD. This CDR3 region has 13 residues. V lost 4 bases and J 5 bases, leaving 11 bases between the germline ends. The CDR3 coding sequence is TGTGCCATCAGTGGCGAATTGTGGACTGAAGCTTTCTTT. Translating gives CAISGELWTEAFF.

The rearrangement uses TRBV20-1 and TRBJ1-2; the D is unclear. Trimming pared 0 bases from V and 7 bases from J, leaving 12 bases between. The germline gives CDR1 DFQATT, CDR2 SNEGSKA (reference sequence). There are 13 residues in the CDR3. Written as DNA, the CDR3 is TGCAGTGCTAGAGATTCCGGGTCCCTTGGCTACACCTTC. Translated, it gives CSARDSGSLGYTF.

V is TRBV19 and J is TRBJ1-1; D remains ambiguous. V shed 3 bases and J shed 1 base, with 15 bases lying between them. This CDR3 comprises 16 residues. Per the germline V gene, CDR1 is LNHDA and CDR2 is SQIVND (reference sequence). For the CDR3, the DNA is TGTGCCAGTAGTATGTCGGTGACGGCCTCGAACACTGAAGCTTTCTTT. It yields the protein CASSMSVTASNTEAFF.

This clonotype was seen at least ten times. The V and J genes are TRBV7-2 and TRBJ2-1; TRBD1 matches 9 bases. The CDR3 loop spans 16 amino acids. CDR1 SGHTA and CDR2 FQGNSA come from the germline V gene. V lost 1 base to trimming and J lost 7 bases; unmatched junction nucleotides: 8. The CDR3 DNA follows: TGTGCCAGCAGCTTAGTAGGGACAGGGTTTGCGAATGAGCAGTTCTTC. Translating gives CASSLVGTGFANEQFF. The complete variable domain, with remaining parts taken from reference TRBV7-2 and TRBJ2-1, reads GAGVSQSPSNKVTEKGKDVELRCDPISGHTALYWYRQSLGQGLEFLIYFQGNSAPDKSGLPSDRFSAERTGGSVSTLTIQRTQQEDSAVYLCASSLVGTGFANEQFFGPGTRLTVL.

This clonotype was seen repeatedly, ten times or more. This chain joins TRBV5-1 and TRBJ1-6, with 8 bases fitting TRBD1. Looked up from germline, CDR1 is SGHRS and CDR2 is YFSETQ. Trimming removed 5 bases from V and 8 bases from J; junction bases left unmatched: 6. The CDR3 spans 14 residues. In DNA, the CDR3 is TGCGCCAGCAGATCGGACAGGGAATATTCACCCCTCCACTTT. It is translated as CASRSDREYSPLHF.

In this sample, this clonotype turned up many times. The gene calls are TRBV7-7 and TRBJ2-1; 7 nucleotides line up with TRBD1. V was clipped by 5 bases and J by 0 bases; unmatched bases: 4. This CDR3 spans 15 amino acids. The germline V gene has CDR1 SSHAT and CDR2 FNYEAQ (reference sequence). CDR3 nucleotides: TGTGCCAGCAGCAAGACAGGGTCCTCCTACAATGAGCAGTTCTTC. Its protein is CASSKTGSSYNEQFF. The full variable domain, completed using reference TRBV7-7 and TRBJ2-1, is GAGVSQSPRYKVTKRGQDVTLRCDPISSHATLYWYQQALGQGPEFLTYFNYEAQPDKSGLPSDRFSAERPEGSISTLTIQRTEQRDSAMYRCASSKTGSSYNEQFFGPGTRLTVL.

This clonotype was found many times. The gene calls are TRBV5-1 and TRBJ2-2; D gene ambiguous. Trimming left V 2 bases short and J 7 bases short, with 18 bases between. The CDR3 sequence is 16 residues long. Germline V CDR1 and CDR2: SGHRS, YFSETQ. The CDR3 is CASSFKRLGSSGELFF. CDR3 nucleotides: TGCGCCAGCAGCTTTAAACGCCTTGGCAGTAGCGGGGAGCTGTTTTTT.

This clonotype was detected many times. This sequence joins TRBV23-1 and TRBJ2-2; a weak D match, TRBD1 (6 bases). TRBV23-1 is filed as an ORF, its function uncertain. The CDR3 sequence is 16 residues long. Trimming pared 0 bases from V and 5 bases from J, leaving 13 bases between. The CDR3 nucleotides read TGCGCCAGCAGTCAATCATGGGACACCGGTACCGGGGAGCTGTTTTTT. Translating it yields CASSQSWDTGTGELFF.

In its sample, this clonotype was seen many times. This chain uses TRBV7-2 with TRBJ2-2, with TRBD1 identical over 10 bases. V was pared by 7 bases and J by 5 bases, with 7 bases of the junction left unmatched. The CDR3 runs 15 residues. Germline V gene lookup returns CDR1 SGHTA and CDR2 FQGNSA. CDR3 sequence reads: CASTWTGGRTGELFF. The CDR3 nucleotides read TGTGCCAGCACTTGGACAGGGGGTCGAACCGGGGAGCTGTTTTTT. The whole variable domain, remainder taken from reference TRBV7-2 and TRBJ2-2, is GAGVSQSPSNKVTEKGKDVELRCDPISGHTALYWYRQSLGQGLEFLIYFQGNSAPDKSGLPSDRFSAERTGGSVSTLTIQRTQQEDSAVYLCASTWTGGRTGELFFGEGSRLTVL.

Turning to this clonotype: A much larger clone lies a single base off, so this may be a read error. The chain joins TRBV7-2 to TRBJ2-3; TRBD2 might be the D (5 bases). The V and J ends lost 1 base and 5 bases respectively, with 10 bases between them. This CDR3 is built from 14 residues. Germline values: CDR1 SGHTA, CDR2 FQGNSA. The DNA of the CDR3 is TGTGCCAGCAGCTTAGAGCGGTCCGGAGATACGCAGTATTTT. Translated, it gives CASSLERSGDTQYF.

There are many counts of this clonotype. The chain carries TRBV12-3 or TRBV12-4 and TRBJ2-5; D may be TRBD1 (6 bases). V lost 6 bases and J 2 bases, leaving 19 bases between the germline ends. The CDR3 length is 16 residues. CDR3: CASSRLRGGAQETQYF. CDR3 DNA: TGTGCCAGCAGCCGCCTGAGAGGGGGAGCACAAGAGACCCAGTACTTC.

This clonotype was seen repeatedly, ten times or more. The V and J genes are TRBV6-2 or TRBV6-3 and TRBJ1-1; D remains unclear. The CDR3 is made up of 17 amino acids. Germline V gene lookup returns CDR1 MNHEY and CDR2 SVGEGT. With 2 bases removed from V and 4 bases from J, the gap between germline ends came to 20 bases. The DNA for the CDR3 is TGTGCCAGCAGTTACGTCCACGGGAGCGCCCAAGGCACTGAAGCTTTCTTT. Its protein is CASSYVHGSAQGTEAFF.

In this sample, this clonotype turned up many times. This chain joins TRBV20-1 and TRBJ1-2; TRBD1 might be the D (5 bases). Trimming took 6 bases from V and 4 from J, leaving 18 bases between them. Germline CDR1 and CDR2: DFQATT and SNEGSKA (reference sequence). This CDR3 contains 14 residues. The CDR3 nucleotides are TGCAGTGCGGGACCGGGACTATTTGGCTATGGCTACACCTTC. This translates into CSAGPGLFGYGYTF.

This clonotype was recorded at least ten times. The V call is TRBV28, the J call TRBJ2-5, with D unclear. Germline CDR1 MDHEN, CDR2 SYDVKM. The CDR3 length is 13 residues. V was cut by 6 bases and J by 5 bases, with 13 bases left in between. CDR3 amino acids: CASSHDMRETQYF. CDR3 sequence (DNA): TGTGCCAGCAGCCACGACATGAGGGAGACCCAGTACTTC.

The CDR3 DNA follows: TGTGCCAGTAGTATCCCGGGACAGGGGTATCAGCCCCAGCATTTT. It encodes CASSIPGQGYQPQHF. This chain connects TRBV19 to TRBJ1-5; 10 nucleotides align to TRBD1. V shed 3 bases, J shed 5 bases, and the junction held 4 bases outside the gene matches. Germline loops: CDR1 LNHDA, CDR2 SQIVND (reference sequence). The CDR3 spans 15 residues.

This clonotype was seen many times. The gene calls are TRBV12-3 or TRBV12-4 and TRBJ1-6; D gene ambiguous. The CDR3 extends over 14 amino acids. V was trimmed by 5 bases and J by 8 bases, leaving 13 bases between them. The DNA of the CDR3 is TGTGCCAGCAGTCCTCCCGGCATGTATTCACCCCTCCACTTT. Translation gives CASSPPGMYSPLHF.

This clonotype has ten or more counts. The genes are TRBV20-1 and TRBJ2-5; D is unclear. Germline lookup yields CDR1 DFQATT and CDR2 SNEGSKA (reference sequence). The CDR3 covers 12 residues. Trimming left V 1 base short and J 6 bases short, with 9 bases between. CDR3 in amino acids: CSARGQHQTQYF. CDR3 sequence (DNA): TGCAGTGCTAGAGGCCAGCATCAGACCCAGTACTTC.

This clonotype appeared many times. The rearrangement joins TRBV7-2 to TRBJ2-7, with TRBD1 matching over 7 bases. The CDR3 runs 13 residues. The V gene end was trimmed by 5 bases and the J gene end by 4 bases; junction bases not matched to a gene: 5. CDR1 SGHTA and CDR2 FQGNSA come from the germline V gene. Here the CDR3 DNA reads TGTGCCAGCAGCCGGGGACAGACGTACGAGCAGTACTTC. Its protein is CASSRGQTYEQYF.

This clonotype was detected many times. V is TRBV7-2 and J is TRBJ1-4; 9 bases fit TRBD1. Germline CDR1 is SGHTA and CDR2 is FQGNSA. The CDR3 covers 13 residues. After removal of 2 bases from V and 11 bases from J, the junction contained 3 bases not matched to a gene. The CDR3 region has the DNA TGTGCCAGCAGCTTAAGGACAGGGGATAAACTGTTTTTT. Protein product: CASSLRTGDKLFF.

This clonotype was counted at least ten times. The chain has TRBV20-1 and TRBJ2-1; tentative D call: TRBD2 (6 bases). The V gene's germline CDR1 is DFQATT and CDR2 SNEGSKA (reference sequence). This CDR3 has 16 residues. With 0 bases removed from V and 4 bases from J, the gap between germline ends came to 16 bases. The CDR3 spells CSARDYKRATYNEQFF. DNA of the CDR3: TGCAGTGCTAGAGATTATAAGCGGGCTACTTACAATGAGCAGTTCTTC.

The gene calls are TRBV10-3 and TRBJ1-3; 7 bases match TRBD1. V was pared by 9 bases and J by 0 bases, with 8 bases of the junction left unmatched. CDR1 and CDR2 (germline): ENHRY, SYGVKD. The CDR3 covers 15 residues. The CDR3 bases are TGTGCCATAAGACAGGGTCTCTGCTCTGGAAACACCATATATTTT. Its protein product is CAIRQGLCSGNTIYF.

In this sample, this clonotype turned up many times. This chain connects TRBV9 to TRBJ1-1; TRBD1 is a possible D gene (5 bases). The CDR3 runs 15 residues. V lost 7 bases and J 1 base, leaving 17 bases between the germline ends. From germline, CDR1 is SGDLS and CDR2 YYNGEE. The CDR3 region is CASGERGLANTEAFF. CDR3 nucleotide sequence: TGTGCCAGCGGAGAGAGGGGATTAGCGAACACTGAAGCTTTCTTT.

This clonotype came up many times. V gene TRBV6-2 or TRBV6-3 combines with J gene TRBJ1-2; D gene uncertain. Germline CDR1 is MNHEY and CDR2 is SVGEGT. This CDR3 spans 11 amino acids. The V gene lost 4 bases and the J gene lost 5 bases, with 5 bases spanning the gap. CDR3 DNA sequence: TGTGCCAGCAGTTCAGAATATGGCTACACCTTC. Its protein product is CASSSEYGYTF.

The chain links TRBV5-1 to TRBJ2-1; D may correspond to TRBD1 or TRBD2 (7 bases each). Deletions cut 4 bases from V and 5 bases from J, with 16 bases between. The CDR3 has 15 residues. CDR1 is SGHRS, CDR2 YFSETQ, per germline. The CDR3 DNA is TGCGCCAGCAGCATACAGGGAGGGGGCAACAATGAGCAGTTCTTC. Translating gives CASSIQGGGNNEQFF.

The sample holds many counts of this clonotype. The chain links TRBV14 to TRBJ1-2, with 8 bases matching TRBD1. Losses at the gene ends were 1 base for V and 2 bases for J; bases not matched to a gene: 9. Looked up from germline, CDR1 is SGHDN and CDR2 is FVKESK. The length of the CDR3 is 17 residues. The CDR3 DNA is TGTGCCAGCAGCCAAGGCCTAGGCAGGGGGCCCAACTATGGCTACACCTTC. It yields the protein CASSQGLGRGPNYGYTF.

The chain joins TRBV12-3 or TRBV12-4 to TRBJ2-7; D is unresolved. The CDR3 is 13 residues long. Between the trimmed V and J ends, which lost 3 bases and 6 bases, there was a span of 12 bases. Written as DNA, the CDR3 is TGTGCCAGCAGTTTCGGGTCTGGTGGCGAGCAGTACTTC. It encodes CASSFGSGGEQYF.

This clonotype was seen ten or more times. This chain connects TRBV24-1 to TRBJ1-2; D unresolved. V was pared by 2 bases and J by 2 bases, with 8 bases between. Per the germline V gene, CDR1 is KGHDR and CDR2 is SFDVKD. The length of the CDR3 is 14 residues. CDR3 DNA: TGTGCCACCAGTGATTCAGGCCGGAACTATGGCTACACCTTC. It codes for CATSDSGRNYGYTF.

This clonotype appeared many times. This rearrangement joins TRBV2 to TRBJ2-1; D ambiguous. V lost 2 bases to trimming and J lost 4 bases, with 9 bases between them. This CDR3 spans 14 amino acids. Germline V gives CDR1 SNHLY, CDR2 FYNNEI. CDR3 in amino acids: CASSEFDFYNEQFF. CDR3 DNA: TGTGCCAGCAGTGAATTCGACTTTTACAATGAGCAGTTCTTC.